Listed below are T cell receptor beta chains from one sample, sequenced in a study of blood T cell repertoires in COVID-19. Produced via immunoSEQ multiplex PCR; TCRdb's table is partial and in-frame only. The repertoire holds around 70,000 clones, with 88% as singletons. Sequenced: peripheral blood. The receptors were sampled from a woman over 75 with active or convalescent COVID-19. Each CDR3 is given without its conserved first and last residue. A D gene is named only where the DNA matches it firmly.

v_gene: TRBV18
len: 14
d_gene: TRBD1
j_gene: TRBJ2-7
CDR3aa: ASSPRQGALSYEQY

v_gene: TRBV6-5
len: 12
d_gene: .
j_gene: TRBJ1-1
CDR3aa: ASSPNGGFAEAF

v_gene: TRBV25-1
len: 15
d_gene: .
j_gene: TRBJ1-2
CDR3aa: ASSEATGELLANGYT

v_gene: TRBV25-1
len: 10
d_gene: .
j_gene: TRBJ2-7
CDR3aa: ASSDSGYEQY

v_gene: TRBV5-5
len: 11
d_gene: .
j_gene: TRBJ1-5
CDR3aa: ASSLLGDQPQH

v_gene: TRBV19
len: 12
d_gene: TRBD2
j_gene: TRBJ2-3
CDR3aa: ASSMGLHTDTQY

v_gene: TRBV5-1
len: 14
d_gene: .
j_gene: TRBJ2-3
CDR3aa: ASSPFAPTSTDTQY

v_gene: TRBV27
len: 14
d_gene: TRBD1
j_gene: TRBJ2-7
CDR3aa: ASSFLDRGPLYEQY

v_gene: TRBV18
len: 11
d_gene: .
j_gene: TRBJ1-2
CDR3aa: ASSPEQPYGYT

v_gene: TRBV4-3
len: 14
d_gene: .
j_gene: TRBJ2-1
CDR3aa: ASSQGGDLGYNEQF

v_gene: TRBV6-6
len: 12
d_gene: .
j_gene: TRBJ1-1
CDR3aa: ASSYSTGNTEAF

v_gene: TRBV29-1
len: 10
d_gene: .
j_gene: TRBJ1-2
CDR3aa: SVVATAYGYT

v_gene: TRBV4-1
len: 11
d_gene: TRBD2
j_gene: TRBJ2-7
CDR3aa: ASSPSGGYEQY

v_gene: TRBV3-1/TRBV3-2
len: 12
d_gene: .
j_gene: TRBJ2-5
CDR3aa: ASSQKSGQETQY

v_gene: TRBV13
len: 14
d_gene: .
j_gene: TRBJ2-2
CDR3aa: ASSFRRGSFTGELF

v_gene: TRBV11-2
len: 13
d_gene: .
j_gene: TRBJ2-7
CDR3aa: ASSSYSHRDYEQY

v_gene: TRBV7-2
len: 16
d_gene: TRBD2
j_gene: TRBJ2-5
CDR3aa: ASSLEGLAGVSWETQY

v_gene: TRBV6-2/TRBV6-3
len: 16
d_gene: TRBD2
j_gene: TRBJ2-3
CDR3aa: ASSYSNPGLAGTDTQY

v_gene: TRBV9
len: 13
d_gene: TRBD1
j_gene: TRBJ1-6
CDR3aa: ASSPSGQGNSPLH

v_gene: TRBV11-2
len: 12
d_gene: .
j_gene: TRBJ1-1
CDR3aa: ASSLEGIGAEAF

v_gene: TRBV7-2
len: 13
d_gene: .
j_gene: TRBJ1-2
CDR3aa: ASSERAGSYYGYT

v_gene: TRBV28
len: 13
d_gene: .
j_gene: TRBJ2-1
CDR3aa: ASSLFQGTFDEQF

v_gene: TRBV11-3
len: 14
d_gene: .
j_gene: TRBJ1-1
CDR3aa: ASSPKRGRGDTEAF

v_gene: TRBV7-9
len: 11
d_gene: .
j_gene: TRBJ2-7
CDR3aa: ASSLGHLYEQY

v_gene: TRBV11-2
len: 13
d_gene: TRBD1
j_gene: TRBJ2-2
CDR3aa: ASSFGTGSTGELF

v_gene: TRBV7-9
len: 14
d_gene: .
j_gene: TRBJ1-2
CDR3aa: ASSLSTGNHYCGYT

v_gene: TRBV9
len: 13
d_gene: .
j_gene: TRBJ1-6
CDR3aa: ASSESGSYNSPLH

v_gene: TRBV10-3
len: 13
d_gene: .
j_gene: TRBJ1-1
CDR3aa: AIRRVGTENTEAF

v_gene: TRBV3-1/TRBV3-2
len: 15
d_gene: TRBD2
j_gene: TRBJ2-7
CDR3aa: ASSSRGLAGIRYEQY

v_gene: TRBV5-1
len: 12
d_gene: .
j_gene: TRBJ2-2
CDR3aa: ASSFETNTGELF